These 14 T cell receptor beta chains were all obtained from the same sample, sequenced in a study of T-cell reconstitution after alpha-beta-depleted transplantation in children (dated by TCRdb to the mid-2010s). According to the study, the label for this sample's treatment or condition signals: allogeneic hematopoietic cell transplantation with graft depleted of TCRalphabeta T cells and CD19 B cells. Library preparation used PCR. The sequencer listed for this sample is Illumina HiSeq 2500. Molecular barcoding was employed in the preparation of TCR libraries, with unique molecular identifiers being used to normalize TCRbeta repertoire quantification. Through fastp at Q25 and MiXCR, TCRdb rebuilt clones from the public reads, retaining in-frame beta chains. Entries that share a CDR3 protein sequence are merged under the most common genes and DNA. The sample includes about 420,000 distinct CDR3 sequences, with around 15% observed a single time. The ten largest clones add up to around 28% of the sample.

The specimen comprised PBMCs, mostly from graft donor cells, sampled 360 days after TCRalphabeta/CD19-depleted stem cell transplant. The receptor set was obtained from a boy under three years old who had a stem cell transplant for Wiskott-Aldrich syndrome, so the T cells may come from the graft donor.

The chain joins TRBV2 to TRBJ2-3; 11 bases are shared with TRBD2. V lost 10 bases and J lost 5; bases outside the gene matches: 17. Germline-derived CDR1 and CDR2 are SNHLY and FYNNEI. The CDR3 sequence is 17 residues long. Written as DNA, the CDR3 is TGTGCCACCCGGGAGCCGATGACTAGCGGGGAGCTAGATACGCAGTATTTT. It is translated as CATREPMTSGELDTQYF.

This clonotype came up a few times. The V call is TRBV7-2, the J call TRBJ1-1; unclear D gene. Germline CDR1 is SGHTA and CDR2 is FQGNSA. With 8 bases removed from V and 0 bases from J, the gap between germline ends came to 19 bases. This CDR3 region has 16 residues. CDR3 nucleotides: TGTGCCAGCGGAAAGACCGGACGCCCTATGAACACTGAAGCTTTCTTT. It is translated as CASGKTGRPMNTEAFF.

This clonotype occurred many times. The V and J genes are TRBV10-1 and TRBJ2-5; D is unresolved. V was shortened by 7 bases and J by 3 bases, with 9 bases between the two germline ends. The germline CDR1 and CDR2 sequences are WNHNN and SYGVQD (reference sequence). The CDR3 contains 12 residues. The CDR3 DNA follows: TGCGCCAGCAAGGGTGCGGAAGAGACCCAGTACTTC. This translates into CASKGAEETQYF.

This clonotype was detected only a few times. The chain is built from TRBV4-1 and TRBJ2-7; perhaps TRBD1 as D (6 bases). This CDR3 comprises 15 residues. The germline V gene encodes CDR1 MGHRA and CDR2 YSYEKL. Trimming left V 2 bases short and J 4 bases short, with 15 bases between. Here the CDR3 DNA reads TGCGCCAGCAGCCAAACACAGGGTGTAGGATACGAGCAGTACTTC. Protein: CASSQTQGVGYEQYF.

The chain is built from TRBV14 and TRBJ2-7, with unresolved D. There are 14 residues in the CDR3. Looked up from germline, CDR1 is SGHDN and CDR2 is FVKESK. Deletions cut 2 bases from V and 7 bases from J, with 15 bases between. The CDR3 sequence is CASSQLGFSGEQYF. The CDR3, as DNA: TGTGCCAGCAGCCAACTAGGGTTTTCCGGGGAGCAGTACTTC.

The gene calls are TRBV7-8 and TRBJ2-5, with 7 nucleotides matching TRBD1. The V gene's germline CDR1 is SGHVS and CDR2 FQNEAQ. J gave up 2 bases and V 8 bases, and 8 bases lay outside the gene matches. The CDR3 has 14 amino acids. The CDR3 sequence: CASSQRGPQETQYF. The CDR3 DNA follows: TGTGCCAGCTCCCAAAGGGGGCCACAAGAGACCCAGTACTTC. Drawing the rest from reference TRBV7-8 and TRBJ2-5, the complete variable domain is GAGVSQSPRYKVAKRGQDVALRCDPISGHVSLFWYQQALGQGPEFLTYFQNEAQLDKSGLPSDRFFAERPEGSVSTLKIQRTQQEDSAVYLCASSQRGPQETQYFGPGTRLLVL.

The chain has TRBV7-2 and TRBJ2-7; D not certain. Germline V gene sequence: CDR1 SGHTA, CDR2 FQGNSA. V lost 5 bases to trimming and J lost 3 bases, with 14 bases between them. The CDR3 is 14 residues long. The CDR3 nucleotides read TGTGCCAGCAGCCGACGTAGTTTGAGCTACGAGCAGTACTTC. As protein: CASSRRSLSYEQYF. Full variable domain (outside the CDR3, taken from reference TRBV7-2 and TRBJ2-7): GAGVSQSPSNKVTEKGKDVELRCDPISGHTALYWYRQSLGQGLEFLIYFQGNSAPDKSGLPSDRFSAERTGGSVSTLTIQRTQQEDSAVYLCASSRRSLSYEQYFGPGTRLTVT.

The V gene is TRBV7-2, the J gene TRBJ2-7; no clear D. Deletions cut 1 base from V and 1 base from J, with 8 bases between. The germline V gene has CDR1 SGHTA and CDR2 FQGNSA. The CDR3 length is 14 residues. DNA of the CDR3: TGTGCCAGCAGCTTAGTTGGAGCATCCTACGAGCAGTACTTC. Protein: CASSLVGASYEQYF.

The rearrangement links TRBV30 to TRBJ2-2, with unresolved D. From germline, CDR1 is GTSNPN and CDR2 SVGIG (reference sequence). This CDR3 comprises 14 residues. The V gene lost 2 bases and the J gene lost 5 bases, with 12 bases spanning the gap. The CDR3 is CAWSSYTLTGELFF. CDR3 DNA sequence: TGTGCCTGGAGTTCATACACCCTTACCGGGGAGCTGTTTTTT.

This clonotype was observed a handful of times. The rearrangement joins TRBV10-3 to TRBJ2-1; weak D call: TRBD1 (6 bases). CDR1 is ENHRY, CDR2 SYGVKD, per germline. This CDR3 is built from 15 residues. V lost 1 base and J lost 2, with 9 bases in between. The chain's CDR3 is CAISEWGPPYNEQFF. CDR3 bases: TGTGCCATCAGTGAGTGGGGGCCCCCCTACAATGAGCAGTTCTTC.

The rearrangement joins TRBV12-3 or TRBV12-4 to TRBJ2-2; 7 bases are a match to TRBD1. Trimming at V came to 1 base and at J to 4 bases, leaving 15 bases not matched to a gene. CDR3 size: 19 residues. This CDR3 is CASSLVPFPGQKITGELFF. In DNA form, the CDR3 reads TGTGCCAGCAGTTTAGTCCCCTTTCCGGGACAGAAAATCACCGGGGAGCTGTTTTTT.

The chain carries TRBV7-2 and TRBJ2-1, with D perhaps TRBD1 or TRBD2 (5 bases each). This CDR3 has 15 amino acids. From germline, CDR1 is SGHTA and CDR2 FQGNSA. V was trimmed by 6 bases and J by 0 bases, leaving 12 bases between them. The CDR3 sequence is CASRANGASYNEQFF. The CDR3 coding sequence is TGTGCCAGCAGGGCTAACGGGGCCTCCTACAATGAGCAGTTCTTC.

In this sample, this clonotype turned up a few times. CDR3 amino acids: CAISEPPGGYTF. The CDR3 bases are TGTGCCATCAGTGAGCCCCCGGGTGGCTACACCTTC. The chain combines TRBV10-3 with TRBJ1-2; D is undetermined. Germline CDR1 ENHRY, CDR2 SYGVKD. This CDR3 comprises 12 residues. Trimming shortened V by 2 bases and J by 7 bases, and 8 bases separated the two germline ends.

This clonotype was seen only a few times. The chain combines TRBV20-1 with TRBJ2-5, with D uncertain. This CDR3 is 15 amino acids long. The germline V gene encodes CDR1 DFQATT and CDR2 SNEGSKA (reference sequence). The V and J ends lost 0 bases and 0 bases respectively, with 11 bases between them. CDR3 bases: TGCAGTGCTAGAGATCTTAACTGGTACCAAGAGACCCAGTACTTC. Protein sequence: CSARDLNWYQETQYF.